These 13 T cell receptor beta chains came from one sample sequenced in a study of blood T cells in healthy people across ages. The authors ran a second PCR of roughly 6 to 12 cycles using a sample-barcoded 5' primer and a J-beta primer mix. Each CDR3 protein is one row after TCRdb ran MiXCR on the 5' RACE reads. The sample lists 1.5 million to 2 million distinct CDR3 sequences, roughly 28% occurring once. Sequencing used blood. The receptors here all came from a woman in her twenties or thirties in good health.

Many counts were recorded for this clonotype. The rearrangement links TRBV20-1 to TRBJ2-1; either TRBD1 or TRBD2 may fit D (7 bases each). V was trimmed by 6 bases and J by 4 bases, leaving 13 bases between them. CDR1 and CDR2 from the germline V gene are DFQATT and SNEGSKA (reference sequence). The length of the CDR3 is 13 residues. The CDR3 DNA sequence: TGCAGTGCATCCAGGGGGGGTTACAATGAGCAGTTCTTC. Translation: CSASRGGYNEQFF.

In this sample, this clonotype turned up many times. This chain uses TRBV29-1 with TRBJ2-7, with 7 bases aligning to TRBD2. Germline trimming cut 7 bases from V and 3 bases from J; bases unmatched to any gene: 9. CDR1 is SQVTM and CDR2 is ANQGSEA in the germline V gene. The CDR3 length is 13 residues. Here the CDR3 reads CSAGGSRDYEQYF. The CDR3 coding sequence is TGCAGCGCTGGCGGGAGTAGGGACTACGAGCAGTACTTC.

In the case of this clonotype: The germline gene is not matched at one end of the junction; a read error may be the cause. This chain uses TRBV12-3 or TRBV12-4 with TRBJ2-1; D possibly corresponds to TRBD2 (6 bases). The CDR3 has 14 residues. As DNA, the CDR3 is TGTGCCAGCCAGAAGACCGGGACTCACAATGAGCGGTTCTTC. It specifies CASQKTGTHNERFF.

In its sample, this clonotype was seen a few times. This chain uses TRBV29-1 with TRBJ2-3, with 7 bases aligning to TRBD2. With 7 bases clipped from V and 14 bases from J, the junction kept 12 bases outside the gene matches. Germline CDR1 is SQVTM and CDR2 is ANQGSEA. This CDR3 region has 11 residues. The CDR3 loop is CSAGGTPTMYF. CDR3 in DNA: TGCAGCGCCGGGGGGACTCCTACTATGTATTTT.

There are many counts of this clonotype. V and J are TRBV11-2 and TRBJ2-5; D uncertain. Trimming left V 6 bases short and J 5 bases short, with 22 bases between. The germline CDR1 and CDR2 sequences are SGHAT and FQNNGV. This CDR3 comprises 16 residues. The CDR3 DNA reads as TGTGCCAGCAGTTCCCGGTCTGGGATCGGTGGGGAGACCCAGTACTTC. Translating it yields CASSSRSGIGGETQYF.

Of note for this clonotype: A read error may be the cause here, since a much bigger clone is one base away. The chain carries TRBV6-2 or TRBV6-3 and TRBJ2-7; no firm D call. Germline assignment: CDR1 MNHEY and CDR2 SVGEGT. The CDR3 totals 16 residues. CDR3 coding DNA: TGTGCCTGCAGCCCCCGTTCTGGCGTGAGCTCCTACGAGCAGTACTTC. This codes for CACSPRSGVSSYEQYF.

This clonotype turned up a few times. The chain has TRBV7-2 and TRBJ2-1; 10 nucleotides line up with TRBD1. Germline V CDR1 and CDR2: SGHTA, FQGNSA. There are 16 residues in the CDR3. Losses at the gene ends were 5 bases for V and 4 bases for J; bases not matched to a gene: 8. CDR3 protein: CASSRSTGQGYNEQFF. The CDR3 DNA reads as TGTGCCAGCAGCCGCAGCACGGGACAGGGGTACAATGAGCAGTTCTTC.

V and J are TRBV18 and TRBJ2-2, with D maybe TRBD1 (6 bases). The CDR3 runs 15 residues. Germline CDR1 KGHSH, CDR2 LQKENI. The V end lost 2 bases, the J end lost 4 bases, and 11 bases lay between the germline ends. CDR3 region: CASSPSGTITGELFF. The CDR3 DNA is TGTGCCAGCTCACCATCCGGGACAATCACCGGGGAGCTGTTTTTT.

This chain uses TRBV20-1 with TRBJ2-1; perhaps TRBD2 as D (8 bases). V was shortened by 6 bases and J by 7 bases, with 19 bases between the two germline ends. Per the germline V gene, CDR1 is DFQATT and CDR2 is SNEGSKA (reference sequence). The CDR3 has 14 amino acids. The CDR3 spells CSAWTSRGTNEQFF. DNA of the CDR3: TGCAGTGCCTGGACTAGCAGGGGGACGAATGAGCAGTTCTTC.

The V call is TRBV15, the J call TRBJ2-7; the D is unclear. The CDR3 consists of 16 residues. Between the trimmed V and J ends, which lost 1 base and 0 bases, there was a span of 13 bases. Germline V gene data show CDR1 as LNHNV and CDR2 as YYDKDF (reference sequence). The CDR3 sequence is CATSRASRASSYEQYF. CDR3 coding DNA: TGTGCCACCAGCAGAGCGTCCCGTGCTAGCTCCTACGAGCAGTACTTC.

This clonotype was seen only a few times. The chain recombines TRBV20-1 with TRBJ2-1; D tentatively reads TRBD1 or TRBD2 (6 bases each). With the DNA end fitting TRBJ2-7 better, the J assignment may be wrong. Germline CDR1 reads DFQATT; CDR2 reads SNEGSKA (reference sequence). This CDR3 region has 14 residues. The CDR3 loop reads CSAIGGSSYNEQYF. The DNA for the CDR3 is TGCAGTGCCATAGGGGGGAGCTCCTACAATGAGCAGTACTTC.

This rearrangement joins TRBV7-2 to TRBJ2-3, with D tentatively TRBD1 (6 bases). Germline V gene sequence: CDR1 SGHTA, CDR2 FQGNSA. Trimming removed 11 bases from V and 3 bases from J, with 18 bases in between. The CDR3 totals 14 residues. CDR3: CAGGAKGETDTQYF. The CDR3 nucleotides are TGTGCCGGTGGAGCAAAGGGGGAGACAGATACGCAGTATTTT.

This clonotype was detected only a few times. Germline is not matched at one junction end, which may reflect a read error. This chain connects TRBV27 to TRBJ1-2; maybe TRBD1 (5 bases). The CDR3 loop spans 14 amino acids. Germline V lookup: CDR1 MNHEY, CDR2 SMNVEV (reference sequence). This chain's CDR3 is CAGSLLGGTYGYTF. In DNA form, the CDR3 reads TGTGCCGGCAGCCTCCTCGGAGGGACCTATGGCTACACCTTC.